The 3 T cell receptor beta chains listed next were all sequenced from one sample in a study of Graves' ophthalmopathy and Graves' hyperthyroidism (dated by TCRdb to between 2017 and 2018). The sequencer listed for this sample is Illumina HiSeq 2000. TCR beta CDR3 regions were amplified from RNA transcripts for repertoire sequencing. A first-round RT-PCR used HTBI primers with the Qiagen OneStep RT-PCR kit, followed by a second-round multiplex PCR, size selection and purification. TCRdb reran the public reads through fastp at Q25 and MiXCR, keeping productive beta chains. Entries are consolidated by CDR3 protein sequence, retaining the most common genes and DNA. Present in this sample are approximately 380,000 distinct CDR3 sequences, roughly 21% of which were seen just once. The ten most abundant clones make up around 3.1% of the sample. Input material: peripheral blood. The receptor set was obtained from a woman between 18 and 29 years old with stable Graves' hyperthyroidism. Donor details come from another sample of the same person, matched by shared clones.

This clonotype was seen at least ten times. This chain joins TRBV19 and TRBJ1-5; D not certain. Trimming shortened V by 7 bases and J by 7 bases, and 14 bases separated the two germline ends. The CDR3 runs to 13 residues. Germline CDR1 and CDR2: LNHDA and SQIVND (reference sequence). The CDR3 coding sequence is TGTGCCAGTAACCGGGATCCTAACCAGCCCCAGCATTTT. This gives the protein CASNRDPNQPQHF.

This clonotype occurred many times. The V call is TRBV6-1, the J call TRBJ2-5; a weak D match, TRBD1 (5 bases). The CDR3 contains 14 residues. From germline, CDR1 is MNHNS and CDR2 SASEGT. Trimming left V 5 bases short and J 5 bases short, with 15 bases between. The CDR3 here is CASSPPQESETQYF. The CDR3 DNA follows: TGTGCCAGCAGTCCTCCACAGGAGAGCGAGACCCAGTACTTC.

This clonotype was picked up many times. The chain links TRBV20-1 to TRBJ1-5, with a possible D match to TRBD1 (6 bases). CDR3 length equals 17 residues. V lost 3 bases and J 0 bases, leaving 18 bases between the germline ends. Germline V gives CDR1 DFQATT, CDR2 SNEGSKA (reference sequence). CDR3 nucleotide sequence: TGCAGTGCTAGTGTCCTACGAGGGGGATATAGCAATCAGCCCCAGCATTTT. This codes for CSASVLRGGYSNQPQHF.